One and the same sample provided the 11 T cell receptor beta chains below, sequenced in a study of PD-L1 blockade in urothelial cancer. Only in-frame clones appear in the TCRdb table, and some are missing; sequencing was by immunoSEQ multiplex PCR. The sample shows about 48,000 clones, roughly 80% of them seen only once. The sample's time point: peripheral blood 6 weeks after treatment start. The sequencing used PBMCs, collected around atezolizumab (anti-PD-L1) treatment. The receptors were sampled from a man between 65 and 79 years old with urothelial cancer.

This clone occurred once. This chain's CDR3 is CASSLEAGVNYGYTF. CDR3 nucleotide sequence: TGTGCCAGCAGCTTGGAAGCAGGCGTTAACTATGGCTACACCTTC. The chain carries TRBV5-4 and TRBJ1-2; D gene uncertain. From germline, CDR1 is SGHNT and CDR2 YYREEE (reference sequence). The CDR3 is 15 amino acids. Trimming left V 0 bases short and J 1 base short, with 10 bases between.

The chain couples TRBV19 to TRBJ1-5, with 9 bases identical to TRBD1. From germline, CDR1 is LNHDA and CDR2 SQIVND (reference sequence). There are 15 residues in the CDR3. V lost 2 bases, J lost 2 bases, and 1 base stayed unmatched. For the CDR3, the DNA is TGTGCCAGTAGTATAAGACAGGGGGGCAATCAGCCCCAGCATTTT. Translated: CASSIRQGGNQPQHF.

For this clone: At one end, the junction sequence differs from germline, possibly due to a read error. The V call is TRBV7-7, the J call TRBJ2-3, with 7 bases aligning to TRBD2. Germline CDR1 is SSHAT and CDR2 is FNYEAQ (reference sequence). The CDR3 runs to 15 residues. The CDR3 spells CASSSSSGSTDTQYF. The CDR3 DNA follows: TGTGCTAGCAGCTCTTCTAGCGGTTCCACAGATACGCAGTATTTT.

The V and J genes are TRBV28 and TRBJ1-2; 7 nucleotides match TRBD1. CDR3 size: 13 residues. The V segment lost 6 bases and the J segment 8 bases; nucleotides outside the gene matches: 9. Germline CDR1 and CDR2: MDHEN and SYDVKM. CDR3 sequence reads: CASSPDRVQGYTF. The CDR3 region has the DNA TGTGCCAGCAGCCCTGACAGGGTGCAAGGCTACACCTTC.

The V gene is TRBV6-1, the J gene TRBJ2-1; 7 bases align to TRBD2. After removal of 8 bases from V and 13 bases from J, the junction contained 11 bases not matched to a gene. Germline V lookup: CDR1 MNHNS, CDR2 SASEGT. The CDR3 runs to 12 residues. The CDR3 region has the DNA TGTGCCAGCGGGGAGGGCGGGGTCCCCCAGTTCTTC. Protein product: CASGEGGVPQFF.

The CDR3 region is CASSVDVLQETQYF. The CDR3 DNA is TGTGCCAGCAGCGTAGATGTACTTCAAGAGACCCAGTACTTC. The chain links TRBV9 to TRBJ2-5; no reliable D call. Trimming removed 0 bases from V and 2 bases from J, with 8 bases in between. CDR1 and CDR2 (germline): SGDLS, YYNGEE. The CDR3 sequence is 14 residues long.

Only a few counts were recorded for this clone. J is TRBJ2-7 and V is TRBV6-6; weak D call: TRBD1 (6 bases). The length of the CDR3 is 12 residues. V was trimmed by 6 bases and J by 4 bases, leaving 10 bases between them. Germline lookup yields CDR1 MNHNY and CDR2 SVGAGI (reference sequence). For the CDR3, the DNA is TGTGCCAGCAGCCGACAGGATTACGAGCAGTACTTC. Translation gives CASSRQDYEQYF.

The CDR3 nucleotides are TGTGCCAGCAGAGAACAGGGAGGGCACACTGAAGCTTTCTTT. Encoded protein: CASREQGGHTEAFF. V is TRBV6-4 and J is TRBJ1-1; a possible D gene is TRBD1 (6 bases). CDR1 is MRHNA and CDR2 is SNTAGT in the germline V gene. The CDR3 covers 14 residues. Trimming shortened V by 6 bases and J by 3 bases, and 14 bases separated the two germline ends.

This clone is a singleton in its sample. The chain uses TRBV10-2 and TRBJ2-1; 9 bases are a match to TRBD2. The CDR3 is made up of 14 amino acids. V gave up 5 bases and J gave up 2 bases; unmatched junction bases: 1. In germline, CDR1 is WSHSY, CDR2 SAAADI. The CDR3: CASSLAGTYNEQFF. The CDR3 DNA is TGCGCCAGCAGTCTAGCGGGAACCTACAATGAGCAGTTCTTC.

V is TRBV6-1 and J is TRBJ1-2; the D is unclear. This CDR3 comprises 15 residues. Germline V gene data show CDR1 as MNHNS and CDR2 as SASEGT. V was cut by 6 bases and J by 3 bases, with 17 bases left in between. The CDR3 region is CASRSQTLGHYGYTF. The CDR3 bases are TGTGCCAGCAGATCCCAGACACTCGGCCACTATGGCTACACCTTC.

J is TRBJ2-1 and V is TRBV19; 10 bases map to TRBD2. This CDR3 has 16 amino acids. Germline CDR1 and CDR2: LNHDA and SQIVND (reference sequence). J was trimmed by 2 bases and V by 3 bases; bases with no gene match: 4. CDR3 residues: CASSIKAGGPYNEQFF. The CDR3 DNA reads as TGTGCCAGTAGTATCAAAGCGGGAGGGCCCTACAATGAGCAGTTCTTC.